This paragraph covers one TCR beta chain sequence. Its antigen is not identified. These data are taken from a study of cytomegalovirus exposure and HLA in healthy donors. Study-wide findings and caveats: Other equally common chains were less clonally expanded than HLA-associated TCR beta chains, a later analysis showed. Links to common viral pathogens appeared, in a later analysis, for several of the most significant clusters.

A multiplex PCR was run with 60 Vbeta primers and 13 Jbeta primers. The method was immunoSEQ multiplex PCR; TCRdb's version includes in-frame clones alone and lacks a portion of them. The specimen's table records 45,000 to 55,000 clones. What was sequenced was PBMCs. The clonotype was recovered from a man between 35 and 55 years old in good health and CMV-seropositive.

The CDR3 here is CASKSDSLLAKNIQYF. CDR3 DNA sequence: TGTGCCAGCAAATCGGACAGCCTCTTAGCCAAAAACATTCAGTACTTC. V is TRBV28 and J is TRBJ2-4; perhaps TRBD1 as D (6 bases). The CDR3 spans 16 residues. The germline CDR1 and CDR2 sequences are MDHEN and SYDVKM. V shed 7 bases and J shed 0 bases, with 16 bases lying between them.